This is a list of T cell receptor beta chains from one sample in a study of cytomegalovirus exposure and HLA in healthy donors. Here immunoSEQ multiplex PCR was the method, and the copy in TCRdb shows in-frame clones only, minus some. Here the sample spans approximately 150,000 clones, roughly 80% being singletons. What was sequenced was PBMCs. All receptors derive from a man in his forties or fifties in good health and CMV-seronegative. Both conserved end residues are part of each CDR3. D genes are given only for firm matches. For some rows the clone size is stated as once, few or many, or as a class when expanded; others skip it.

j_call: TRBJ2-3; d_call: TRBD2; v_call: TRBV30; cdr3_length: 17; clone_size: NA; cdr3_aa: CAWSPASGGALTDTQYF; cdr3_nt: TGTGCCTGGAGTCCGGCTAGCGGGGGGGCCTTGACAGATACGCAGTATTTT
j_call: TRBJ2-4; d_call: TRBD1; v_call: TRBV7-2; cdr3_length: 16; clone_size: NA; cdr3_aa: CASSFGQGGVKNIQYF; cdr3_nt: TGTGCCAGCAGCTTCGGACAGGGGGGGGTCAAAAACATTCAGTACTTC
j_call: TRBJ1-1; d_call: NA; v_call: TRBV28; cdr3_length: 13; clone_size: NA; cdr3_aa: CASSLDKLTEAFF; cdr3_nt: TGTGCCAGCAGTTTGGACAAATTGACTGAAGCTTTCTTT
j_call: TRBJ1-1; d_call: NA; v_call: TRBV4-3; cdr3_length: 13; clone_size: NA; cdr3_aa: CASSQDRDTEAFF; cdr3_nt: TGCGCCAGCAGTCAGGACCGGGACACTGAAGCCTTCTTT
j_call: TRBJ2-2; d_call: NA; v_call: TRBV6-5; cdr3_length: 13; clone_size: NA; cdr3_aa: CASSYEVTGELFF; cdr3_nt: TGTGCCAGCAGTTACGAGGTCACCGGGGAGCTGTTTTTT
j_call: TRBJ1-1; d_call: NA; v_call: TRBV19; cdr3_length: 15; clone_size: NA; cdr3_aa: CASTPPGLANTEAFF; cdr3_nt: TGTGCCAGTACCCCTCCGGGACTTGCGAACACTGAAGCTTTCTTT
j_call: TRBJ1-1; d_call: TRBD1; v_call: TRBV5-8; cdr3_length: 15; clone_size: NA; cdr3_aa: CASSSTGNANTEAFF; cdr3_nt: TGTGCCAGCAGCTCGACAGGGAACGCAAACACTGAAGCTTTCTTT
j_call: TRBJ1-2; d_call: NA; v_call: TRBV18; cdr3_length: 14; clone_size: few; cdr3_aa: CASSEIEGVGGYTF; cdr3_nt: TGTGCCAGCTCCGAGATAGAGGGGGTCGGTGGCTACACCTTC
j_call: TRBJ1-2; d_call: NA; v_call: TRBV27; cdr3_length: 13; clone_size: NA; cdr3_aa: CASSLDSNYGYTF; cdr3_nt: TGTGCCAGCAGTTTGGACAGTAACTATGGCTACACCTTC
j_call: TRBJ2-3; d_call: TRBD2; v_call: TRBV5-1; cdr3_length: 18; clone_size: NA; cdr3_aa: CASSPGLAGAPGTDTQYF; cdr3_nt: TGCGCCAGCAGCCCCGGACTAGCGGGGGCCCCGGGCACAGATACGCAGTATTTT
j_call: TRBJ1-5; d_call: NA; v_call: TRBV7-2; cdr3_length: 13; clone_size: once; cdr3_aa: CASSSSGPQPQHF; cdr3_nt: TGTGCCAGCAGCTCGAGTGGGCCGCAGCCCCAGCATTTT
j_call: TRBJ1-6; d_call: NA; v_call: TRBV11-2; cdr3_length: 17; clone_size: once; cdr3_aa: CASSSDSPSSYNSPLHF; cdr3_nt: TGTGCCAGCAGCTCGGACAGCCCGAGCTCCTATAATTCACCCCTCCACTTT
j_call: TRBJ2-2; d_call: NA; v_call: TRBV9; cdr3_length: 12; clone_size: NA; cdr3_aa: CASMRDTGELFF; cdr3_nt: TGTGCCAGTATGCGCGACACCGGGGAGCTGTTTTTT
j_call: TRBJ2-7; d_call: TRBD2; v_call: TRBV19; cdr3_length: 14; clone_size: NA; cdr3_aa: CASSPSGGLGEQYF; cdr3_nt: TGTGCCAGTAGTCCCAGCGGGGGGCTGGGCGAGCAGTACTTC
j_call: TRBJ1-3; d_call: NA; v_call: TRBV7-6; cdr3_length: 16; clone_size: NA; cdr3_aa: CASSLRGGLSGNTIYF; cdr3_nt: TGTGCCAGCAGCCTCCGGGGGGGGCTCTCTGGAAACACCATATATTTT
j_call: TRBJ2-7; d_call: NA; v_call: TRBV7-2; cdr3_length: 13; clone_size: NA; cdr3_aa: CASSLQVGYEQYF; cdr3_nt: TGTGCCAGCAGCTTACAGGTGGGCTACGAGCAGTACTTC
j_call: TRBJ1-2; d_call: TRBD1; v_call: TRBV28; cdr3_length: 14; clone_size: NA; cdr3_aa: CASNTGQGYYGYTF; cdr3_nt: TGTGCCAGCAACACCGGACAGGGGTACTATGGCTACACCTTC
j_call: TRBJ2-7; d_call: TRBD2; v_call: TRBV4-1; cdr3_length: 16; clone_size: NA; cdr3_aa: CASSQERTRGSYEQYF; cdr3_nt: TGCGCCAGCAGCCAAGAGCGGACTAGGGGTTCCTACGAGCAGTACTTC
j_call: TRBJ2-7; d_call: NA; v_call: TRBV5-4; cdr3_length: 16; clone_size: NA; cdr3_aa: CASPLPYPGPCYEQYF; cdr3_nt: TGTGCCAGCCCTCTACCCTACCCGGGTCCATGCTACGAGCAGTACTTC
j_call: TRBJ2-2; d_call: TRBD1; v_call: TRBV5-8; cdr3_length: 16; clone_size: few; cdr3_aa: CASSYGQAPNTGELFF; cdr3_nt: TGTGCCAGCAGCTATGGACAGGCTCCGAACACCGGGGAGCTGTTTTTT
j_call: TRBJ2-2; d_call: TRBD1; v_call: TRBV9; cdr3_length: 17; clone_size: NA; cdr3_aa: CASSVPRDRSNTGELFF; cdr3_nt: TGTGCCAGCAGCGTCCCCCGGGACAGATCGAACACCGGGGAGCTGTTTTTT
j_call: TRBJ2-1; d_call: TRBD2; v_call: TRBV19; cdr3_length: 15; clone_size: NA; cdr3_aa: CACSPSGEIYNEQFF; cdr3_nt: TGTGCCTGCTCGCCGAGCGGGGAGATTTACAATGAGCAGTTCTTC
j_call: TRBJ1-1; d_call: TRBD1; v_call: TRBV5-4; cdr3_length: 12; clone_size: NA; cdr3_aa: CASSSGQGEAFF; cdr3_nt: TGTGCCAGCAGCTCTGGACAGGGGGAAGCTTTCTTT
j_call: TRBJ2-3; d_call: NA; v_call: TRBV18; cdr3_length: 13; clone_size: NA; cdr3_aa: CASSPLSTDTQYF; cdr3_nt: TGTGCCAGCTCACCATTAAGCACAGATACGCAGTATTTT
j_call: TRBJ2-3; d_call: NA; v_call: TRBV5-1; cdr3_length: 14; clone_size: once; cdr3_aa: CASSPLGGTDTQYF; cdr3_nt: TGCGCCAGCAGCCCCCTAGGGGGCACAGATACGCAGTATTTT
j_call: TRBJ2-7; d_call: NA; v_call: TRBV4-1; cdr3_length: 14; clone_size: NA; cdr3_aa: CASSLGGIGYEQYF; cdr3_nt: TGCGCCAGCAGCCTAGGGGGTATCGGGTACGAGCAGTACTTC
j_call: TRBJ1-6; d_call: NA; v_call: TRBV5-1; cdr3_length: 17; clone_size: NA; cdr3_aa: CASSLAPPQAGDSPLHF; cdr3_nt: TGCGCCAGCAGCTTGGCACCCCCCCAGGCGGGAGATTCACCCCTCCACTTT
j_call: TRBJ2-3; d_call: TRBD2; v_call: TRBV7-6; cdr3_length: 16; clone_size: NA; cdr3_aa: CASSSTSGGAGDTQYF; cdr3_nt: TGTGCCAGCAGCTCTACTAGCGGGGGGGCCGGGGATACGCAGTATTTT
j_call: TRBJ1-4; d_call: TRBD1; v_call: TRBV7-2; cdr3_length: 16; clone_size: NA; cdr3_aa: CASSPYQGAQNEKLFF; cdr3_nt: TGTGCCAGCAGCCCATACCAGGGGGCGCAGAATGAAAAACTGTTTTTT
j_call: TRBJ2-7; d_call: TRBD1; v_call: TRBV10-2; cdr3_length: 13; clone_size: medium-sized; cdr3_aa: CATYDRVTYEQYF; cdr3_nt: TGCGCCACCTACGACAGGGTTACCTACGAGCAGTACTTC
j_call: TRBJ2-5; d_call: NA; v_call: TRBV7-3; cdr3_length: 15; clone_size: NA; cdr3_aa: CASSIGQASQETQYF; cdr3_nt: TGTGCCAGCAGCATTGGCCAGGCCTCGCAAGAGACCCAGTACTTC
j_call: TRBJ2-1; d_call: TRBD2; v_call: TRBV7-2; cdr3_length: 15; clone_size: once; cdr3_aa: CASSWGTNLYNEQFF; cdr3_nt: TGTGCCAGCAGCTGGGGGACTAACCTCTACAATGAGCAGTTCTTC
j_call: TRBJ1-5; d_call: NA; v_call: TRBV27; cdr3_length: 14; clone_size: NA; cdr3_aa: CASRAGWGNQPQHF; cdr3_nt: TGTGCCAGCAGGGCGGGGTGGGGCAATCAGCCCCAGCATTTT
j_call: TRBJ2-7; d_call: TRBD2; v_call: TRBV7-2; cdr3_length: 16; clone_size: NA; cdr3_aa: CASSLELAGGAYEQYF; cdr3_nt: TGTGCCAGCAGCTTAGAACTAGCGGGGGGCGCCTACGAGCAGTACTTC
j_call: TRBJ1-6; d_call: NA; v_call: TRBV9; cdr3_length: 15; clone_size: NA; cdr3_aa: CASSAQGLGNSPLHF; cdr3_nt: TGTGCCAGCAGCGCACAGGGCCTGGGTAATTCACCCCTCCACTTT
j_call: TRBJ1-3; d_call: NA; v_call: TRBV2; cdr3_length: 13; clone_size: NA; cdr3_aa: CASRAGSGNTIYF; cdr3_nt: TGTGCCAGCAGGGCGGGCTCTGGAAACACCATATATTTT
j_call: TRBJ1-2; d_call: NA; v_call: TRBV10-3; cdr3_length: 14; clone_size: NA; cdr3_aa: CAISEGWAGYGYTF; cdr3_nt: TGTGCCATCAGTGAGGGTTGGGCAGGCTATGGCTACACCTTC
j_call: TRBJ2-3; d_call: NA; v_call: TRBV9; cdr3_length: 17; clone_size: NA; cdr3_aa: CASSVDPGTHLTDTQYF; cdr3_nt: TGTGCCAGCAGCGTAGACCCCGGGACACATCTCACAGATACGCAGTATTTT
j_call: TRBJ2-3; d_call: NA; v_call: TRBV9; cdr3_length: 15; clone_size: once; cdr3_aa: CASGPTRTRRDTQYF; cdr3_nt: TGTGCCAGCGGACCCACTAGGACTCGCAGAGATACGCAGTATTTT
j_call: TRBJ1-3; d_call: NA; v_call: TRBV6-5; cdr3_length: 13; clone_size: NA; cdr3_aa: CASRYTSGNTIYF; cdr3_nt: TGTGCCAGCAGATATACAAGTGGAAACACCATATATTTT
j_call: TRBJ2-2; d_call: NA; v_call: TRBV15; cdr3_length: 14; clone_size: NA; cdr3_aa: CATSRDRGTGELFF; cdr3_nt: TGTGCCACCAGCAGAGATCGGGGTACAGGGGAGCTGTTTTTT
j_call: TRBJ2-3; d_call: TRBD2; v_call: TRBV29-1; cdr3_length: 13; clone_size: NA; cdr3_aa: CSVSGGRRDTQYF; cdr3_nt: TGCAGCGTTTCGGGGGGGCGGAGAGATACGCAGTATTTT